This TCR beta chain is drawn from a study of identical twins. General study findings and limits: Invariant cells of the MAIT and iNKT types might have partly distorted the zero-insertion analyses. Conclusions rested on cross-sectional statistics rather than following the same donors.

In this sample, this clonotype turned up once. Its matching antigen is unknown. This could be a read error, since a much larger clone is one nucleotide away. MiXCR, run by TCRdb on the 5' RACE reads, gives a single entry per CDR3 protein. The data hold approximately 700,000 distinct CDR3 sequences, with around 5.7% observed a single time. The CDR3 has 20 amino acids. The ends lost 0 bases at V and 2 bases at J; junction bases unmatched: 15. In germline, CDR1 is SGHRS, CDR2 YFSETQ. The receptor was derived from a man younger than 30 in good health. This chain uses TRBV5-1 with TRBJ2-7, with TRBD2 matching 12 bases. The source material was naive T cells sorted from blood. This CDR3 is CASSLDHPRDGLAGTYEQYF. For the CDR3, the DNA is TGCGCCAGCAGCTTGGACCACCCTCGCGATGGACTAGCGGGGACCTACGAGCAGTACTTC.